The 8 T cell receptor beta chains in this list originate from one sample, sequenced in a study of cytomegalovirus exposure and HLA in healthy donors. Use of 60 Vbeta and 13 Jbeta primers characterized the PCR. Here immunoSEQ multiplex PCR was the method, and the copy in TCRdb shows in-frame clones only, minus some. In the table there are some 120,000 clones, about 81% of which are singletons. Sequencing used PBMCs. Receptors were obtained from a young woman in good health and CMV-seronegative.

This clone was counted a single time. As DNA, the CDR3 is TGTGCCAGCAGTTTATCTCTCGGCCCACAGACAGGGGATAGCAATCAGCCCCAGCATTTT. It codes for CASSLSLGPQTGDSNQPQHF. V usage is TRBV28 and J usage is TRBJ1-5, with 8 bases that match TRBD1. Trimming at V came to 1 base and at J to 0 bases, leaving 14 bases not matched to a gene. The CDR3 extends over 20 amino acids. Germline V lookup: CDR1 MDHEN, CDR2 SYDVKM.

The chain has TRBV10-2 and TRBJ2-2; D is undetermined. Per germline, CDR1 WSHSY and CDR2 SAAADI. Trimming pared 5 bases from V and 1 base from J, leaving 11 bases between. This CDR3 comprises 15 residues. CDR3 sequence: CASSLDFVNTGELFF. The CDR3 DNA reads as TGCGCCAGCAGTCTCGACTTCGTGAACACCGGGGAGCTGTTTTTT.

The CDR3 spells CASSPDRGYGYTF. The CDR3 DNA reads TGTGCCAGCAGCCCGGACAGGGGATATGGCTACACCTTC. J is TRBJ1-2 and V is TRBV7-3, with 9 bases matching TRBD1. Trimming removed 5 bases from V and 5 bases from J; junction bases left unmatched: 3. Germline lookup yields CDR1 SGHTA and CDR2 FQGTGA. The CDR3 sequence is 13 residues long.

The chain links TRBV18 to TRBJ2-5; a possible D gene is TRBD2 (6 bases). In germline, CDR1 is KGHSH, CDR2 LQKENI. Trimming removed 1 base from V and 4 bases from J, with 13 bases in between. The CDR3 spans 15 residues. The CDR3 protein is CASSPRGGVTETQYF. The CDR3 coding sequence is TGTGCCAGCTCACCACGGGGCGGGGTTACAGAGACCCAGTACTTC.

The chain combines TRBV29-1 with TRBJ2-6; weak D call: TRBD2 (6 bases). This CDR3 spans 16 amino acids. V lost 4 bases and J lost 0, with 13 bases in between. Per the germline V gene, CDR1 is SQVTM and CDR2 is ANQGSEA. DNA of the CDR3: TGCAGCGTTGCTGGGGACGGGGGCTCTGGGGCCAACGTCCTGACTTTC. Encoded protein: CSVAGDGGSGANVLTF.

The table lists this clone with a count of one. The genes are TRBV19 and TRBJ2-3; 7 bases map to TRBD2. Trimming at V came to 3 bases and at J to 0 bases, leaving 3 bases not matched to a gene. Germline lookup yields CDR1 LNHDA and CDR2 SQIVND (reference sequence). CDR3 length: 15 residues. CDR3 loop: CASSIWGGSTDTQYF. In nucleotides, the CDR3 is TGTGCCAGTAGTATTTGGGGGGGAAGCACAGATACGCAGTATTTT.

The J gene is TRBJ1-2, the V gene TRBV7-9; no reliable D call. This CDR3 region has 14 residues. Trimming pared 5 bases from V and 4 bases from J, leaving 14 bases between. Germline CDR1 and CDR2: SEHNR and FQNEAQ (reference sequence). The CDR3 protein is CASSEGQNVYGYTF. The CDR3 DNA is TGTGCCAGCAGCGAGGGCCAAAATGTCTATGGCTACACCTTC.

The chain has TRBV18 and TRBJ1-2, with D perhaps TRBD1 (5 bases). From germline, CDR1 is KGHSH and CDR2 LQKENI. V was pared by 4 bases and J by 4 bases, with 13 bases between. The CDR3 is 14 amino acids. The CDR3 sequence is CASSLTGGIYGYTF. CDR3 coding DNA: TGTGCCAGCTCACTAACGGGGGGAATCTATGGCTACACCTTC.